This TCR beta chain comes out of a study of regulatory T cells in long-lasting Graves disease. Study context: The definition of persistent Graves' disease was over 5 years of antithyroid drugs with positive TSH receptor antibodies.

The time point here: persistent/refractory GD, antithyroid drugs over 5 years with positive TRAb. Following extraction of RNA from PBMCs, that RNA was used to make the TCR library. Turning to this clonotype: This sequence may be a read error, since a much larger clone differs from it by one base.

Library construction for TCR beta used iRepertoire HTBI primers and Arm-PCR of CDR3 regions. One entry per CDR3 protein, called by TCRdb with MiXCR from the multiplex PCR reads. The data contain over 450,000 distinct CDR3 sequences, roughly a fifth of them singletons. CDR1 PRHDT and CDR2 FYEKMQ come from the germline V gene (reference sequence). CDR3 length: 14 residues. This specimen consisted of peripheral blood mononuclear cells (PBMCs), obtained when the disease was refractory, from a patient treated with antithyroid drugs. The chain recombines TRBV13 with TRBJ1-1, with TRBD1 identical over 8 bases. The sequence came from a female donor with Graves disease. As DNA, the CDR3 is TGTGCCAGCAACTTAGGACAGGGACCCACTGAAGCTTTCTTT. This encodes CASNLGQGPTEAFF.